Listed here are 28 T cell receptor beta chains from one sample, sequenced in a study of breast tumors, draining lymph nodes, adjacent tissues. TCRdb ran MiXCR on the multiplex PCR reads and lists one entry per CDR3 protein. This repertoire shows 21,000 or so distinct CDR3 sequences, around 40% found once; its top ten account for around a quarter. The source material was breast tumor tissue. These receptors came from a female donor with breast cancer. Some clones in this sample may be carry-over from other donors' samples.

The V gene is TRBV20-1, the J gene TRBJ2-5; D perhaps matches TRBD2 (7 bases). V was clipped by 2 bases and J by 5 bases, with 18 bases between them. Germline V CDR1 and CDR2: DFQATT, SNEGSKA (reference sequence). The length of the CDR3 is 15 residues. The CDR3 DNA sequence: TGCAGTGCTAGACCCCCGGTGGGGGGGCCCGAGACCCAGTACTTC. Residues: CSARPPVGGPETQYF.

There are many counts of this clonotype. The chain has TRBV4-1 and TRBJ1-4; D gene uncertain. This CDR3 has 13 residues. V lost 4 bases and J 7 bases, leaving 10 bases between the germline ends. Germline V gene data show CDR1 as MGHRA and CDR2 as YSYEKL. CDR3 bases: TGCGCCAGCAGCCCATTGTCGGGTGAAAAACTGTTTTTT. Translation: CASSPLSGEKLFF.

The sample holds many counts of this clonotype. The gene calls are TRBV5-1 and TRBJ2-1; D unresolved. The CDR3 sequence is 13 residues long. V lost 4 bases and J 6 bases, leaving 11 bases between the germline ends. Germline CDR1 reads SGHRS; CDR2 reads YFSETQ. CDR3 nucleotides: TGCGCCAGCAGCCTTTATGACATCAATGAGCAGTTCTTC. Amino acids: CASSLYDINEQFF.

The rearrangement links TRBV7-8 to TRBJ1-4, with 7 nucleotides matching TRBD1. Trimming at V came to 5 bases and at J to 5 bases, leaving 5 bases not matched to a gene. The CDR3 extends over 14 amino acids. CDR1 is SGHVS, CDR2 FQNEAQ, per germline. CDR3 residues: CASSPRDRNEKLFF. CDR3 bases: TGTGCCAGCAGCCCCCGGGACAGAAATGAAAAACTGTTTTTT.

As concerns this clonotype: A junction end diverges from the germline sequence, so it may reflect a read error. V gene TRBV29-1 combines with J gene TRBJ1-4, with D perhaps matching TRBD1 (5 bases). The CDR3 is made up of 12 amino acids. Germline assignment: CDR1 SQVTM and CDR2 ANQGSEA. CDR3 sequence (DNA): TGCAGCGTTCAAGAGACAGCTGAAAAACCGTTTTTT. Translated: CSVQETAEKPFF.

This clonotype was found a few times. V usage is TRBV20-1 and J usage is TRBJ1-6; perhaps TRBD1 as D (5 bases). V lost 6 bases and J lost 7, with 19 bases in between. Germline V gene lookup returns CDR1 DFQATT and CDR2 SNEGSKA (reference sequence). The CDR3 length is 15 residues. CDR3 DNA: TGCAGTGCAATACACCCAGGTCAGGGAAATTCACCCCTCCACTTT. Amino acids: CSAIHPGQGNSPLHF.

The chain is built from TRBV10-3 and TRBJ2-7; the D is unclear. The CDR3 has 14 residues. Trimming cost V 2 bases and J 2 bases, with 10 bases left between them. CDR1 and CDR2 (germline): ENHRY, SYGVKD. CDR3 sequence (DNA): TGTGCCATCAGTGAGAAGACCGAGACCTACGAGCAGTACTTC. Protein sequence: CAISEKTETYEQYF.

This clonotype was seen many times. The CDR3 spells CAWSARTGSSGNTIYF. The CDR3 DNA follows: TGTGCCTGGAGTGCCCGGACAGGCAGCTCTGGAAACACCATATATTTT. V and J are TRBV30 and TRBJ1-3, with 7 bases aligning to TRBD1. With 1 base clipped from V and 0 bases from J, the junction kept 6 bases outside the gene matches. CDR1 GTSNPN and CDR2 SVGIG come from the germline V gene (reference sequence). The CDR3 totals 16 residues.

This chain connects TRBV4-1 to TRBJ2-7, with 9 bases matching TRBD1. The CDR3 is made up of 16 amino acids. V was clipped by 1 base and J by 9 bases; unmatched bases: 13. Germline CDR1 MGHRA, CDR2 YSYEKL. The CDR3, as DNA: TGCGCCAGCAGCCAAGCTTTTGGAGACAGGGGGTTGTGGCAGTACTTC. Translation gives CASSQAFGDRGLWQYF.

This clonotype was observed at least ten times. The gene calls are TRBV5-1 and TRBJ1-2, with D uncertain. The CDR3 totals 13 residues. Germline-derived CDR1 and CDR2 are SGHRS and YFSETQ. V was clipped by 0 bases and J by 3 bases, with 6 bases between them. The CDR3 DNA reads TGCGCCAGCAGCTTGGCAACAGACTATGGCTACACCTTC. Residues: CASSLATDYGYTF.

The sample holds many counts of this clonotype. The chain recombines TRBV12-3 or TRBV12-4 with TRBJ2-6, with 13 positions matching TRBD2. V was pared by 5 bases and J by 2 bases, with 6 bases of the junction left unmatched. The CDR3 is 18 residues long. The CDR3 reads CASSRRLAGGPGANVLTF. For the CDR3, the DNA is TGTGCCAGCAGTCGGCGACTAGCGGGAGGTCCTGGGGCCAACGTCCTGACTTTC.

The V and J genes are TRBV20-1 and TRBJ1-2, with 8 bases identical to TRBD1. V trimming: 5 bases; J trimming: 4 bases; junction bases outside the gene matches: 3. Germline CDR1 is DFQATT and CDR2 is SNEGSKA (reference sequence). The CDR3 totals 12 residues. CDR3 in amino acids: CSAGQGSYGYTF. The CDR3 DNA reads as TGCAGTGCTGGACAGGGTTCCTATGGCTACACCTTC.

This clonotype is medium-sized in the sample. This chain uses TRBV5-1 with TRBJ2-5; D perhaps matches TRBD2 (6 bases). In germline, CDR1 is SGHRS, CDR2 YFSETQ. Trimming removed 0 bases at V and 4 bases at J, with 16 bases between. The CDR3 totals 16 residues. CDR3 sequence: CASSLEGLATPETQYF. CDR3 nucleotides: TGCGCCAGCAGCTTGGAGGGTCTAGCGACCCCAGAGACCCAGTACTTC.

The chain has TRBV6-5 and TRBJ2-2; 11 bases fit TRBD1. This CDR3 has 16 residues. Germline V gives CDR1 MNHEY, CDR2 SVGAGI. The V segment lost 5 bases and the J segment 4 bases; nucleotides outside the gene matches: 6. CDR3 nucleotides: TGTGCCAGCAGTCCAGGACAGGGGGCGGGCACCGGGGAGCTGTTTTTT. This encodes CASSPGQGAGTGELFF.

This clonotype was picked up many times. The chain employs TRBV20-1 and TRBJ2-6, with D possibly TRBD2 on 5 matching bases. V lost 3 bases, J lost 0 bases, and 9 bases lay in between. The germline V gene has CDR1 DFQATT and CDR2 SNEGSKA (reference sequence). This CDR3 has 15 amino acids. In nucleotides, the CDR3 is TGCAGTGCTAGCGGGATACGCTCTGGGGCCAACGTCCTGACTTTC. Protein sequence: CSASGIRSGANVLTF.

There are many counts of this clonotype. The chain couples TRBV15 to TRBJ2-1; no firm D call. Germline CDR1 reads LNHNV; CDR2 reads YYDKDF (reference sequence). V dropped 3 bases and J dropped 7 bases, with 10 bases sitting between them. There are 13 residues in the CDR3. The CDR3 DNA reads TGTGCCACCAGCAGGCTAGGGCGGAATGAGCAGTTCTTC. It yields the protein CATSRLGRNEQFF.

This clonotype has at least ten counts. J is TRBJ2-3 and V is TRBV12-3 or TRBV12-4, with TRBD2 matching 9 bases. V shed 3 bases, J shed 5 bases, and the junction held 9 bases outside the gene matches. CDR3 length: 16 amino acids. CDR3 DNA sequence: TGTGCCAGCAGTTTCGCGGGTAGCGGGGGAAGAGATACGCAGTATTTT. Its protein product is CASSFAGSGGRDTQYF.

This clonotype was seen ten or more times. This rearrangement joins TRBV2 to TRBJ2-7, with D perhaps matching TRBD1 (5 bases). Trimming took off 6 bases at V and 0 bases at J, with 6 bases between the two ends. CDR1 SNHLY and CDR2 FYNNEI come from the germline V gene. This CDR3 contains 12 residues. The CDR3 DNA reads TGTGCCAGCAGGGACAACTCCTACGAGCAGTACTTC. It specifies CASRDNSYEQYF.

This chain connects TRBV24-1 to TRBJ1-3; D is unclear. The V gene lost 5 bases and the J gene lost 0 bases, with 1 base spanning the gap. Germline CDR1 KGHDR, CDR2 SFDVKD. CDR3 length equals 12 residues. For the CDR3, the DNA is TGTGCCACCAGTGGCTCTGGAAACACCATATATTTT. Its protein product is CATSGSGNTIYF.

This clonotype was seen repeatedly, ten times or more. The rearrangement uses TRBV19 and TRBJ2-4, with D unresolved. Germline CDR1 LNHDA, CDR2 SQIVND (reference sequence). This CDR3 spans 14 amino acids. With 1 base removed from V and 1 base from J, the gap between germline ends came to 5 bases. The CDR3 reads CASSIAAAKNIQYF. CDR3 bases: TGTGCCAGTAGTATAGCCGCGGCCAAAAACATTCAGTACTTC.

The rearrangement joins TRBV5-1 to TRBJ1-2; D call uncertain. V lost 0 bases to trimming and J lost 5 bases, with 11 bases between them. Germline V gives CDR1 SGHRS, CDR2 YFSETQ. The CDR3 has 14 amino acids. This CDR3 reads CASSLEPGDYGYTF. CDR3 nucleotides: TGCGCCAGCAGCTTGGAGCCAGGAGATTATGGCTACACCTTC.

This chain uses TRBV27 with TRBJ2-3; possible D gene TRBD1, 5 bases. Trimming removed 2 bases at V and 11 bases at J, with 17 bases between. CDR1 and CDR2 (germline): MNHEY, SMNVEV (reference sequence). The CDR3 loop spans 14 amino acids. CDR3 sequence reads: CASSLGAIQIEQYF. In DNA form, the CDR3 reads TGTGCCAGCAGTTTAGGGGCTATCCAGATCGAGCAGTATTTT.

There are many counts of this clonotype. This rearrangement joins TRBV6-4 to TRBJ2-3; perhaps D is TRBD1 or TRBD2 (5 bases each). This CDR3 contains 16 residues. Trimming took 6 bases from V and 2 from J, leaving 18 bases between them. Germline CDR1 MRHNA, CDR2 SNTAGT. This CDR3 is CASSKGPAILTDTQYF. CDR3 bases: TGTGCCAGCAGCAAGGGACCCGCAATTCTCACAGATACGCAGTATTTT.

The chain carries TRBV30 and TRBJ2-7; no reliable D call. Trimming took 2 bases from V and 2 from J, leaving 4 bases between them. From germline, CDR1 is GTSNPN and CDR2 SVGIG (reference sequence). The CDR3 sequence is 11 residues long. The CDR3: CAWSFAYEQYF. The DNA of the CDR3 is TGTGCCTGGAGTTTTGCCTACGAGCAGTACTTC.

The J gene is TRBJ2-3, the V gene TRBV15; no firm D call. The CDR3 totals 15 residues. Germline CDR1 and CDR2: LNHNV and YYDKDF (reference sequence). Trimming pared 1 base from V and 2 bases from J, leaving 10 bases between. The CDR3 nucleotides read TGTGCCACCAGCAGAGTCGGCGGCTACACAGATACGCAGTATTTT. Translating it yields CATSRVGGYTDTQYF.

This clonotype was recorded at least ten times. The chain joins TRBV19 to TRBJ2-7; a possible D gene is TRBD1 (5 bases). From germline, CDR1 is LNHDA and CDR2 SQIVND (reference sequence). This CDR3 is built from 14 residues. The V end lost 3 bases, the J end lost 7 bases, and 16 bases lay between the germline ends. The CDR3 DNA is TGTGCCAGTAGTATGTGGGCCAGGGCTGGGGAGCAGTACTTC. It yields the protein CASSMWARAGEQYF.

This chain uses TRBV19 with TRBJ1-1; D not certain. Trimming left V 6 bases short and J 0 bases short, with 17 bases between. The germline V gene has CDR1 LNHDA and CDR2 SQIVND (reference sequence). CDR3 length: 16 amino acids. CDR3 nucleotide sequence: TGTGCCAGTAGCCCTCACGAGACGGTTATGAACACTGAAGCTTTCTTT. Translation: CASSPHETVMNTEAFF.

The rearrangement links TRBV7-9 to TRBJ1-1, with unresolved D. The germline V and J ends were trimmed by 2 bases and 1 base, with 8 bases remaining between them. Germline lookup yields CDR1 SEHNR and CDR2 FQNEAQ (reference sequence). This CDR3 spans 14 amino acids. The CDR3, as DNA: TGTGCCAGCAGCTTATGGTTTTCGAACACTGAAGCTTTCTTT. It yields the protein CASSLWFSNTEAFF.